Sequencing of this T cell receptor beta chain was carried out in a study of CD8 T cells in Susac syndrome. RNA was extracted with the RNeasy kit, and a quantity of roughly 0.5 to 1 ug was reverse transcribed using random hexamers. MiXCR was run by TCRdb on the immunoSEQ multiplex PCR reads, yielding one entry per CDR3 protein. In the table there are some 110,000 distinct CDR3 sequences, more than 80% of which are singletons. Trimming left V 6 bases short and J 5 bases short, with 5 bases between. Germline loops: CDR1 SGHAT, CDR2 FQDESV (reference sequence). There are 11 residues in the CDR3. This chain uses TRBV11-1 with TRBJ2-1, with no clear D. The receptor's source is a human donor with multiple sclerosis. What was sequenced was CD8+ T cells from PBMCs. The CDR3 sequence: CASRLHNEQFF. CDR3 sequence (DNA): TGTGCCAGCAGATTACACAATGAGCAGTTCTTC.